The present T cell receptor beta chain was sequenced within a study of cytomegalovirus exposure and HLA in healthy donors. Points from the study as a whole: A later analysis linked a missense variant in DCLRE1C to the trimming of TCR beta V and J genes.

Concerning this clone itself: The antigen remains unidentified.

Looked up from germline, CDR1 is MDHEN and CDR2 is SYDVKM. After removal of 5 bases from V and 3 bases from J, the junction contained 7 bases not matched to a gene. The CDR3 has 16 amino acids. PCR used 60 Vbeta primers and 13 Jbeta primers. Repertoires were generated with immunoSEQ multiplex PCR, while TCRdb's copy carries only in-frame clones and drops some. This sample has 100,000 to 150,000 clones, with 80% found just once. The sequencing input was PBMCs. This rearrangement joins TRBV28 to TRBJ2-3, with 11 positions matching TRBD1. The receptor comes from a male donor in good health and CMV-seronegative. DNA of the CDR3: TGTGCCAGCAGTCCTGGACAGGGGGCTAGTACAGATACGCAGTATTTT. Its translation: CASSPGQGASTDTQYF.